These T cell receptor beta chains were read from a single sample in a study of T-cell memory formation after mild COVID-19. Each CDR3 protein is one row after TCRdb ran MiXCR on the 5' RACE reads. The sample holds about 430,000 distinct CDR3 sequences, 20% to 25% seen once. The sequencing sample was made of PBMCs or a T cell subset sorted from them (not recorded which). The receptor source for this set is an adult woman who had mild COVID-19 (a few samples of this study predate the infection). Cell type and time point are not known. The CDR3 runs from the conserved cysteine through the conserved F or W. A D gene is named only where the DNA matches it firmly. Clone size is shown for a subset of rows, as once, few, many or a class of expanded clone.

v_call: TRBV10-3; d_call: NA; clone_size: few; j_call: TRBJ1-1; cdr3_length: 14; cdr3_aa: CAIRRNRENTEAFF; cdr3_nt: TGTGCCATCAGGAGGAACAGGGAAAACACTGAAGCTTTCTTT
v_call: TRBV12-3/TRBV12-4; d_call: NA; clone_size: few; j_call: TRBJ2-1; cdr3_length: 13; cdr3_aa: CASSRTADNEQFF; cdr3_nt: TGTGCCAGCAGTAGGACAGCCGACAATGAGCAGTTCTTC
v_call: TRBV11-2; d_call: NA; clone_size: few; j_call: TRBJ1-2; cdr3_length: 8; cdr3_aa: CASSSFTF; cdr3_nt: TGTGCCAGCAGCTCATTCACCTTC
v_call: TRBV12-3/TRBV12-4; d_call: TRBD2; clone_size: NA; j_call: TRBJ2-2; cdr3_length: 15; cdr3_aa: CASSLGLVNTGELFF; cdr3_nt: TGTGCCAGCAGTTTGGGACTAGTCAACACCGGGGAGCTGTTTTTT
v_call: TRBV7-9; d_call: NA; clone_size: NA; j_call: TRBJ2-1; cdr3_length: 17; cdr3_aa: CASPRDGPSSSYNEQFF; cdr3_nt: TGTGCCAGCCCCCGGGACGGACCGTCCAGCTCCTACAATGAGCAGTTCTTC
v_call: TRBV10-3; d_call: TRBD1; clone_size: few; j_call: TRBJ2-7; cdr3_length: 14; cdr3_aa: CAISVGTGLYEQYF; cdr3_nt: TGTGCCATCAGTGTCGGGACAGGACTCTACGAGCAGTACTTC
v_call: TRBV12-3/TRBV12-4; d_call: NA; clone_size: NA; j_call: TRBJ2-7; cdr3_length: 13; cdr3_aa: CASSFRRAYEQYF; cdr3_nt: TGTGCCAGCAGTTTTCGCAGGGCCTACGAGCAGTACTTC
v_call: TRBV18; d_call: NA; clone_size: NA; j_call: TRBJ2-1; cdr3_length: 14; cdr3_aa: CASSPGERNNEQFF; cdr3_nt: TGTGCCAGCTCACCGGGGGAGAGGAACAATGAGCAGTTCTTC
v_call: TRBV6-2/TRBV6-3; d_call: NA; clone_size: NA; j_call: TRBJ1-1; cdr3_length: 14; cdr3_aa: CASRNLGGNTEAFF; cdr3_nt: TGTGCCAGCAGGAACCTAGGGGGAAACACTGAAGCTTTCTTT
v_call: TRBV7-2; d_call: TRBD2; clone_size: few; j_call: TRBJ2-5; cdr3_length: 16; cdr3_aa: CASSQGWGTRGETQYF; cdr3_nt: TGTGCCAGCAGCCAGGGGTGGGGGACTAGGGGTGAGACCCAGTACTTC
v_call: TRBV7-8; d_call: TRBD1; clone_size: NA; j_call: TRBJ2-3; cdr3_length: 15; cdr3_aa: CASSSGQVPTDTQYF; cdr3_nt: TGTGCCAGCAGCTCTGGACAGGTACCCACAGATACGCAGTATTTT
v_call: TRBV19; d_call: NA; clone_size: NA; j_call: TRBJ1-5; cdr3_length: 15; cdr3_aa: CARPVLGGLSQPQHF; cdr3_nt: TGTGCCAGACCCGTCCTGGGGGGCCTGAGTCAGCCCCAGCATTTT
v_call: TRBV29-1; d_call: NA; clone_size: NA; j_call: TRBJ1-2; cdr3_length: 12; cdr3_aa: CSVAEGRGGYTF; cdr3_nt: TGCAGCGTTGCGGAGGGCCGAGGGGGCTACACCTTC
v_call: TRBV19; d_call: NA; clone_size: NA; j_call: TRBJ1-5; cdr3_length: 14; cdr3_aa: CATAHAGVNQPQHF; cdr3_nt: TGTGCCACCGCCCACGCGGGTGTCAATCAGCCCCAGCATTTT
v_call: TRBV24-1; d_call: NA; clone_size: NA; j_call: TRBJ2-7; cdr3_length: 11; cdr3_aa: CATADSYEQYF; cdr3_nt: TGTGCCACCGCCGACTCCTACGAGCAGTACTTC
v_call: TRBV12-3/TRBV12-4; d_call: NA; clone_size: NA; j_call: TRBJ1-5; cdr3_length: 15; cdr3_aa: CASSLGETFNQPQHF; cdr3_nt: TGTGCCAGCAGTTTAGGAGAGACCTTCAATCAGCCCCAGCATTTT
v_call: TRBV7-6; d_call: NA; clone_size: few; j_call: TRBJ2-7; cdr3_length: 15; cdr3_aa: CASSLGGRAGYEQYF; cdr3_nt: TGTGCCAGCAGCTTAGGAGGACGAGCCGGCTACGAGCAGTACTTC
v_call: TRBV18; d_call: TRBD1; clone_size: few; j_call: TRBJ2-7; cdr3_length: 15; cdr3_aa: CASSPLTGGPYEQYF; cdr3_nt: TGTGCCAGCTCACCCCTGACAGGGGGACCCTACGAGCAGTACTTC
v_call: TRBV20-1; d_call: NA; clone_size: many; j_call: TRBJ2-2; cdr3_length: 17; cdr3_aa: CSARRAGGQGSTGELFF; cdr3_nt: TGCAGTGCTAGACGAGCTGGGGGCCAAGGGTCCACCGGGGAGCTGTTTTTT
v_call: TRBV7-2; d_call: NA; clone_size: few; j_call: TRBJ2-6; cdr3_length: 15; cdr3_aa: CASSSAGAGANVLTF; cdr3_nt: TGTGCCAGCAGCTCCGCGGGGGCGGGGGCCAACGTCCTGACTTTC
v_call: TRBV20-1; d_call: NA; clone_size: few; j_call: TRBJ2-1; cdr3_length: 18; cdr3_aa: CSARGALGRTSSYNEQFF; cdr3_nt: TGCAGTGCTAGAGGGGCCCTAGGGAGGACAAGCTCCTACAATGAGCAGTTCTTC
v_call: TRBV24-1; d_call: TRBD1; clone_size: many; j_call: TRBJ2-5; cdr3_length: 15; cdr3_aa: CATSDPGQIQETQYF; cdr3_nt: TGTGCCACCAGCGACCCGGGACAGATTCAAGAGACCCAGTACTTC
v_call: TRBV15; d_call: TRBD1; clone_size: few; j_call: TRBJ1-1; cdr3_length: 15; cdr3_aa: CATSREKTGGYEAFF; cdr3_nt: TGTGCCACCAGCAGAGAAAAAACAGGGGGCTACGAAGCTTTCTTT
v_call: TRBV7-8; d_call: NA; clone_size: few; j_call: TRBJ2-7; cdr3_length: 18; cdr3_aa: CASSLPPGARYSRSEQYF; cdr3_nt: TGTGCCAGCAGCTTACCCCCGGGGGCCAGGTACTCGCGCTCCGAGCAGTACTTC
v_call: TRBV24-1; d_call: NA; clone_size: many; j_call: TRBJ2-2; cdr3_length: 12; cdr3_aa: CATSRLSGELFF; cdr3_nt: TGTGCCACCAGTAGGCTTTCCGGGGAGCTGTTTTTT
v_call: TRBV10-3; d_call: NA; clone_size: NA; j_call: TRBJ2-3; cdr3_length: 16; cdr3_aa: CAISESGHASTDTQYF; cdr3_nt: TGTGCCATCAGTGAGTCGGGGCACGCGAGCACAGATACGCAGTATTTT
v_call: TRBV11-2; d_call: NA; clone_size: NA; j_call: TRBJ2-3; cdr3_length: 14; cdr3_aa: CASSLVIAGSYLYF; cdr3_nt: TGTGCCAGCAGCTTAGTGATCGCAGGGAGTTATCTGTATTTT
v_call: TRBV3-1; d_call: TRBD1; clone_size: few; j_call: TRBJ1-1; cdr3_length: 14; cdr3_aa: CASSHRGTKTEAFF; cdr3_nt: TGTGCCAGCAGCCACAGGGGGACGAAGACTGAAGCTTTCTTT
v_call: TRBV24-1; d_call: TRBD1; clone_size: NA; j_call: TRBJ2-2; cdr3_length: 14; cdr3_aa: CATQTGGYGGELFF; cdr3_nt: TGTGCCACCCAGACAGGGGGCTACGGCGGGGAGCTGTTTTTT
v_call: TRBV21-1; d_call: NA; clone_size: NA; j_call: TRBJ1-1; cdr3_length: 14; cdr3_aa: CASSEFDLNTEAFF; cdr3_nt: TGTGCCAGCTCGGAGTTTGATCTGAACACTGAAGCTTTCTTT
v_call: TRBV20-1; d_call: TRBD2; clone_size: NA; j_call: TRBJ2-5; cdr3_length: 15; cdr3_aa: CSAREGSGAQETQYF; cdr3_nt: TGCAGTGCTAGAGAAGGTAGCGGGGCTCAAGAGACCCAGTACTTC
v_call: TRBV7-6; d_call: NA; clone_size: NA; j_call: TRBJ1-1; cdr3_length: 13; cdr3_aa: CASSLGAQGEAFF; cdr3_nt: TGTGCCAGCAGCTTAGGTGCACAGGGAGAAGCTTTCTTT
v_call: TRBV6-2/TRBV6-3; d_call: NA; clone_size: NA; j_call: TRBJ1-2; cdr3_length: 13; cdr3_aa: CASTPTTGYGYTF; cdr3_nt: TGTGCCAGCACCCCAACAACGGGCTATGGCTACACCTTC
v_call: TRBV9; d_call: TRBD1; clone_size: NA; j_call: TRBJ1-3; cdr3_length: 18; cdr3_aa: CASSASSTGVDSGNTIYF; cdr3_nt: TGTGCCAGCAGCGCGTCCTCGACAGGGGTCGATTCTGGAAACACCATATATTTT
v_call: TRBV5-5; d_call: NA; clone_size: few; j_call: TRBJ1-6; cdr3_length: 12; cdr3_aa: CASSGRNSPLHF; cdr3_nt: TGTGCCAGCAGCGGGAGGAATTCACCCCTCCACTTT
v_call: TRBV7-9; d_call: TRBD1; clone_size: few; j_call: TRBJ1-2; cdr3_length: 14; cdr3_aa: CASSLTGVTYGYTF; cdr3_nt: TGTGCCAGCAGCTTAACAGGGGTTACCTATGGCTACACCTTC
v_call: TRBV10-3; d_call: TRBD1; clone_size: NA; j_call: TRBJ2-6; cdr3_length: 17; cdr3_aa: CAIRSGTGGSGANVLTF; cdr3_nt: TGTGCCATCAGATCCGGGACAGGGGGCTCTGGGGCCAACGTCCTGACTTTC
v_call: TRBV10-3; d_call: TRBD2; clone_size: NA; j_call: TRBJ2-3; cdr3_length: 13; cdr3_aa: CATWTSGTDTQYF; cdr3_nt: TGTGCCACGTGGACTAGCGGCACAGATACGCAGTATTTT
v_call: TRBV7-2; d_call: NA; clone_size: NA; j_call: TRBJ1-1; cdr3_length: 14; cdr3_aa: CASSRSPGATEAFF; cdr3_nt: TGTGCCAGCAGCCGCTCTCCAGGGGCTACTGAAGCTTTCTTT
v_call: TRBV9; d_call: TRBD2; clone_size: NA; j_call: TRBJ2-1; cdr3_length: 16; cdr3_aa: CASSVTAGGPYNEQFF; cdr3_nt: TGTGCCAGCAGCGTCACAGCGGGAGGGCCTTACAATGAGCAGTTCTTC
v_call: TRBV23-1; d_call: NA; clone_size: few; j_call: TRBJ2-7; cdr3_length: 9; cdr3_aa: CASSQEQYF; cdr3_nt: TGCGCCAGCAGTCAAGAGCAGTACTTC
v_call: TRBV6-5; d_call: TRBD1; clone_size: once; j_call: TRBJ1-3; cdr3_length: 18; cdr3_aa: CASSPVLQGLISGNTIYF; cdr3_nt: TGTGCCAGCAGCCCGGTACTACAGGGGTTAATCTCTGGAAACACCATATATTTT
v_call: TRBV19; d_call: NA; clone_size: NA; j_call: TRBJ2-7; cdr3_length: 17; cdr3_aa: CASSIPRAGRRPYEQYF; cdr3_nt: TGTGCCAGTAGTATACCGCGGGCGGGGAGGAGGCCCTACGAGCAGTACTTC
v_call: TRBV9; d_call: NA; clone_size: few; j_call: TRBJ2-1; cdr3_length: 14; cdr3_aa: CASSPYTAYNEQFF; cdr3_nt: TGTGCCAGCAGCCCCTACACCGCCTACAATGAGCAGTTCTTC
v_call: TRBV24-1; d_call: NA; clone_size: few; j_call: TRBJ2-1; cdr3_length: 15; cdr3_aa: CATIEPGYKVNEQFF; cdr3_nt: TGTGCCACCATAGAACCGGGTTACAAGGTGAATGAGCAGTTCTTC
v_call: TRBV6-6; d_call: NA; clone_size: few; j_call: TRBJ1-5; cdr3_length: 15; cdr3_aa: CASSQDATSVKPQHF; cdr3_nt: TGTGCCAGCAGCCAGGACGCGACATCAGTGAAGCCCCAGCATTTT
v_call: TRBV7-2; d_call: TRBD2; clone_size: NA; j_call: TRBJ2-1; cdr3_length: 15; cdr3_aa: CASSLASGRLDEQFF; cdr3_nt: TGTGCCAGCAGCTTAGCGAGCGGGAGGCTGGATGAGCAGTTCTTC
v_call: TRBV5-1; d_call: NA; clone_size: NA; j_call: TRBJ2-7; cdr3_length: 16; cdr3_aa: CASSLAPLHVAYEQYF; cdr3_nt: TGCGCCAGCAGCTTGGCCCCCTTGCATGTTGCCTACGAGCAGTACTTC
v_call: TRBV11-3; d_call: TRBD1; clone_size: few; j_call: TRBJ2-1; cdr3_length: 15; cdr3_aa: CASSLEDRATNEQFF; cdr3_nt: TGTGCCAGCAGCTTAGAGGACAGGGCGACAAATGAGCAGTTCTTC
v_call: TRBV6-7; d_call: TRBD2; clone_size: few; j_call: TRBJ2-3; cdr3_length: 16; cdr3_aa: CASSWTSGLRTDTQYF; cdr3_nt: TGTGCCAGCAGTTGGACTAGCGGGCTCCGCACAGATACGCAGTATTTT
v_call: TRBV5-1; d_call: NA; clone_size: NA; j_call: TRBJ2-2; cdr3_length: 17; cdr3_aa: CASSLKSGSSHTGELFF; cdr3_nt: TGCGCCAGCAGCTTGAAAAGCGGGTCGAGCCACACCGGGGAGCTGTTTTTT
v_call: TRBV4-2; d_call: NA; clone_size: NA; j_call: TRBJ1-6; cdr3_length: 17; cdr3_aa: CASSQETGESYNSPLHF; cdr3_nt: TGTGCCAGCAGCCAAGAGACGGGGGAGTCCTATAATTCACCCCTCCACTTT
v_call: TRBV12-3/TRBV12-4; d_call: TRBD2; clone_size: NA; j_call: TRBJ2-1; cdr3_length: 14; cdr3_aa: CASSGVGTKYEQFF; cdr3_nt: TGTGCCAGCAGTGGGGTTGGGACTAAGTATGAGCAGTTCTTC
v_call: TRBV2; d_call: TRBD2; clone_size: few; j_call: TRBJ2-4; cdr3_length: 16; cdr3_aa: CASRVTSGIAKNIQYF; cdr3_nt: TGTGCCAGCAGAGTTACTAGCGGGATAGCCAAAAACATTCAGTACTTC
v_call: TRBV6-5; d_call: TRBD1; clone_size: few; j_call: TRBJ2-5; cdr3_length: 15; cdr3_aa: CASSYTPGQQETQYF; cdr3_nt: TGTGCCAGCAGTTACACCCCGGGACAGCAAGAGACCCAGTACTTC
v_call: TRBV4-3; d_call: NA; clone_size: NA; j_call: TRBJ1-2; cdr3_length: 14; cdr3_aa: CASSQAGYGYGYTF; cdr3_nt: TGCGCCAGCAGCCAAGCAGGGTACGGGTATGGCTACACCTTC
v_call: TRBV9; d_call: NA; clone_size: NA; j_call: TRBJ2-5; cdr3_length: 15; cdr3_aa: CASSVGQGNGETQYF; cdr3_nt: TGTGCCAGCAGCGTAGGGCAGGGCAATGGAGAGACCCAGTACTTC
v_call: TRBV25-1; d_call: NA; clone_size: few; j_call: TRBJ2-5; cdr3_length: 15; cdr3_aa: CASSEGGRRQETQYF; cdr3_nt: TGTGCCAGCAGTGAAGGTGGGAGACGACAAGAGACCCAGTACTTC
v_call: TRBV19; d_call: NA; clone_size: many; j_call: TRBJ2-7; cdr3_length: 14; cdr3_aa: CASSIAAPSYEQYF; cdr3_nt: TGTGCCAGTAGTATAGCGGCCCCGTCCTACGAGCAGTACTTC